This T cell receptor beta chain appears in the sequencing data of a study of T cell repertoires in cytomegalovirus infection. Overall study context: Public TCR beta signatures provided an indication of both CMV infection and a matching HLA type. Findings of the study overall: The ex vivo response was dominated by HLA-C-restricted CMV-specific TCR beta clonotypes.

The V end lost 2 bases, the J end lost 4 bases, and 14 bases lay between the germline ends. This CDR3 is 16 amino acids long. Germline values: CDR1 MNHEY, CDR2 SVGAGI. TCRdb called the reads again in MiXCR, with one record for every CDR3 protein. The sample consists of around 900,000 distinct CDR3 sequences, around 29% of them appearing once. This clonotype was detected a few times. The antigen is unknown. The V call is TRBV6-5, the J call TRBJ1-4; D call uncertain. The clonotype was recovered from a human donor in good health (CMV status not recorded). Some clones in this sample may be carry-over from other donors' samples. Sequenced material: cultured CD8+ T cells from PBMCs, taken from culture after CMV antigen stimulation. The DNA for the CDR3 is TGTGCCAGCAGTTACAACCCCCAGCCTTTTAATGAAAAACTGTTTTTT. Its protein is CASSYNPQPFNEKLFF.